These 18 T cell receptor beta chains originate from one sample sequenced in a study of blood T cell repertoires in COVID-19. The protocol was immunoSEQ multiplex PCR, while the TCRdb copy is restricted to in-frame clones and leaves out a portion. The table records 140,000 to 150,000 clones, approximately 88% of them present only once. The sequencing sample was made of peripheral blood. The source of these receptors is a woman aged 45-59 years with acute or convalescent COVID-19.

V usage is TRBV5-4 and J usage is TRBJ2-7; D gene uncertain. The CDR3 has 14 amino acids. V was pared by 0 bases and J by 1 base, with 8 bases between. CDR1 and CDR2 (germline): SGHNT, YYREEE (reference sequence). CDR3 bases: TGTGCCAGCAGCTTGGACCAACGGTCCTACGAGCAGTACTTC. It yields the protein CASSLDQRSYEQYF.

The V gene is TRBV24-1, the J gene TRBJ2-3; 9 bases agree with TRBD2. V trimming: 9 bases; J trimming: 2 bases; junction bases outside the gene matches: 5. Germline V gives CDR1 KGHDR, CDR2 SFDVKD. CDR3 size: 14 residues. For the CDR3, the DNA is TGTGCCACCGCATTAGCGGGAGACACAGATACGCAGTATTTT. It translates to CATALAGDTDTQYF.

The rearrangement links TRBV6-5 to TRBJ2-5; D call uncertain. Germline CDR1 is MNHEY and CDR2 is SVGAGI. Trimming stripped 0 bases from V and 3 bases from J, with 11 bases between. The CDR3 sequence is 15 residues long. The CDR3 bases are TGTGCCAGCAGTTACTCTTTGGAGACCGAAGAGACCCAGTACTTC. Translated: CASSYSLETEETQYF.

This clone was counted a single time. The chain carries TRBV2 and TRBJ2-7; 9 bases fit TRBD2. The CDR3 contains 14 residues. Germline loops: CDR1 SNHLY, CDR2 FYNNEI. V lost 4 bases and J lost 5; bases outside the gene matches: 6. CDR3 sequence (DNA): TGTGCCAGCAGTGCCTGGACTAGCGTTGACGAGCAGTACTTC. As protein: CASSAWTSVDEQYF. Looking up the rest from reference TRBV2 and TRBJ2-7 gives the full variable domain: EPEVTQTPSHQVTQMGQEVILRCVPISNHLYFYWYRQILGQKVEFLVSFYNNEISEKSEIFDDQFSVERPDGSNFTLKIRSTKLEDSAMYFCASSAWTSVDEQYFGPGTRLTVT.

J is TRBJ1-1 and V is TRBV11-1; no firm D call. Trimming removed 5 bases at V and 1 base at J, with 8 bases between. Germline V gives CDR1 SGHAT, CDR2 FQDESV (reference sequence). The CDR3 runs to 13 residues. In DNA, the CDR3 is TGTGCCAGCAGCGGCCCGGGGAACACTGAAGCTTTCTTT. Translated, it gives CASSGPGNTEAFF.

This clone was detected only once. V usage is TRBV5-1 and J usage is TRBJ2-3; 8 bases fit TRBD2. With V trimmed by 3 bases and J by 1 base, 4 bases remained unmatched. This CDR3 region has 15 residues. Germline V CDR1 and CDR2: SGHRS, YFSETQ. CDR3 coding DNA: TGCGCCAGCAGCTGGACGGGAGGGGGCACAGATACGCAGTATTTT. Translation gives CASSWTGGGTDTQYF.

V and J are TRBV19 and TRBJ2-1; D is undetermined. Germline values: CDR1 LNHDA, CDR2 SQIVND (reference sequence). CDR3 length: 11 residues. Trimming shortened V by 0 bases and J by 10 bases, and 4 bases separated the two germline ends. The CDR3 spells CASSIDEEQFF. The CDR3 region has the DNA TGTGCCAGTAGTATAGATGAGGAGCAGTTCTTC.

The chain is built from TRBV19 and TRBJ1-1; no clear D. V was clipped by 2 bases and J by 1 base, with 8 bases between them. CDR3 length equals 14 residues. The V gene's germline CDR1 is LNHDA and CDR2 SQIVND (reference sequence). The CDR3 region has the DNA TGTGCCAGTAGTATAAGAACAGAGAACACTGAAGCTTTCTTT. It codes for CASSIRTENTEAFF.

This sequence joins TRBV29-1 and TRBJ1-2, with 8 bases aligning to TRBD1. The V gene end was trimmed by 4 bases and the J gene end by 8 bases; junction bases not matched to a gene: 9. Germline V gene lookup returns CDR1 SQVTM and CDR2 ANQGSEA. The CDR3 covers 13 residues. CDR3 sequence: CSVVRAGGQGYTF. The DNA of the CDR3 is TGCAGCGTTGTTCGGGCAGGGGGCCAGGGCTACACCTTC.

The J gene is TRBJ2-7, the V gene TRBV10-2; 10 nucleotides line up with TRBD2. V was pared by 6 bases and J by 0 bases, with 5 bases of the junction left unmatched. The CDR3 has 15 residues. Germline-derived CDR1 and CDR2 are WSHSY and SAAADI. CDR3 amino acids: CASSPGTSDSYEQYF. The CDR3, as DNA: TGCGCCAGCAGCCCCGGGACTAGCGACTCCTACGAGCAGTACTTC.

This clone was detected a few times. CDR3 sequence reads: CASSPNSGSNTGELFF. The DNA for the CDR3 is TGTGCCAGCAGCCCCAATAGCGGGTCGAACACCGGGGAGCTGTTTTTT. The chain carries TRBV7-3 and TRBJ2-2, with 7 bases fitting TRBD2. The germline V gene encodes CDR1 SGHTA and CDR2 FQGTGA. This CDR3 has 16 residues. The V segment lost 5 bases and the J segment 0 bases; nucleotides outside the gene matches: 6.

Only a few counts were recorded for this clone. The V gene is TRBV5-1, the J gene TRBJ2-3; TRBD2 matches 13 bases. Germline V CDR1 and CDR2: SGHRS, YFSETQ. This CDR3 contains 17 residues. Germline trimming cut 6 bases from V and 0 bases from J; bases unmatched to any gene: 7. The CDR3 loop is CASTLAGGPSSTDTQYF. The CDR3 DNA sequence: TGCGCCAGCACACTAGCGGGAGGGCCTTCTAGCACAGATACGCAGTATTTT.

The CDR3 DNA reads TGTGCCAGCAGCTTCCCAGGGGGCACTGAAGCTTTCTTT. Translation gives CASSFPGGTEAFF. The chain combines TRBV9 with TRBJ1-1, with 7 bases fitting TRBD1. V shed 4 bases and J 4 bases; nucleotides not matched to a gene: 4. Germline V gene data show CDR1 as SGDLS and CDR2 as YYNGEE. This CDR3 region has 13 residues.

This clone was seen a handful of times. This chain's CDR3 is CASSQPRDRGRGYTF. For the CDR3, the DNA is TGTGCCAGCAGTCAACCCCGCGACAGGGGGCGAGGCTACACCTTC. The chain joins TRBV2 to TRBJ1-2; 10 nucleotides agree with TRBD1. CDR1 and CDR2 (germline): SNHLY, FYNNEI. The CDR3 extends over 15 amino acids. Germline trimming cut 5 bases from V and 8 bases from J; bases unmatched to any gene: 11.

The rearrangement uses TRBV7-3 and TRBJ2-1; TRBD2 matches 11 bases. After removal of 3 bases from V and 6 bases from J, the junction contained 4 bases not matched to a gene. Germline V gene data show CDR1 as SGHTA and CDR2 as FQGTGA. The CDR3 runs to 15 residues. CDR3 region: CASSFPGLAVNEQFF. The CDR3 region has the DNA TGTGCCAGCAGCTTCCCGGGACTAGCGGTCAATGAGCAGTTCTTC.

The V gene is TRBV3-1 (or the pseudogene TRBV3-2), the J gene TRBJ2-2; maybe TRBD2 (6 bases). This CDR3 is built from 15 residues. V was cut by 4 bases and J by 1 base, with 10 bases left in between. Germline assignment: CDR1 LGHDT and CDR2 YNNKEL (reference sequence). Here the CDR3 DNA reads TGTGCCAGCAGCCGGCGGGACTTGAACACCGGGGAGCTGTTTTTT. It translates to CASSRRDLNTGELFF.

V and J are TRBV7-2 and TRBJ2-3, with a tentative D call TRBD2 (5 bases). The germline gives CDR1 SGHTA, CDR2 FQGNSA. The CDR3 is 17 residues long. The ends were cut back, 6 bases at V and 0 bases at J, with 19 bases in the middle. The CDR3 bases are TGTGCCAGCAGGCGTCTCGACGGACTCCCTAGCACAGATACGCAGTATTTT. Its protein product is CASRRLDGLPSTDTQYF. The complete variable domain, with remaining parts taken from reference TRBV7-2 and TRBJ2-3, reads GAGVSQSPSNKVTEKGKDVELRCDPISGHTALYWYRQSLGQGLEFLIYFQGNSAPDKSGLPSDRFSAERTGGSVSTLTIQRTQQEDSAVYLCASRRLDGLPSTDTQYFGPGTRLTVL.

This clone has a single count. The V call is TRBV5-6, the J call TRBJ1-5; 8 bases agree with TRBD1. The germline gives CDR1 SGHDT, CDR2 YYEEEE. The CDR3 runs to 17 residues. V shed 1 base, J shed 2 bases, and the junction held 8 bases outside the gene matches. CDR3 residues: CASSLSRGLRGNQPQHF. In DNA, the CDR3 is TGTGCCAGCAGCTTGTCCAGGGGGCTTCGAGGCAATCAGCCCCAGCATTTT.